Below are 28 T cell receptor beta chains sequenced from a single sample in a study of beta chain features in type 1 diabetes. Expressed TCRB transcripts got sequenced, as all isolated RNA was reverse transcribed. Sequencing used immunoSEQ multiplex PCR; TCRdb keeps in-frame clones, though not all of them. Here the sample spans 400,000 to 450,000 clones, approximately 14% being singletons. The sequenced sample was naive CD4+ T cells from blood. These receptors all stem from a man aged 25 to 45 in good health.

The chain combines TRBV7-2 with TRBJ2-5; tentatively, D is TRBD1 or TRBD2 (6 bases each). Trimming took 4 bases from V and 5 from J, leaving 11 bases between them. CDR1 is SGHTA and CDR2 is FQGNSA in the germline V gene. The CDR3 totals 13 residues. This chain's CDR3 is CASSWGARETQYF. CDR3 bases: TGTGCCAGCAGCTGGGGGGCCCGGGAGACCCAGTACTTC.

This clone was detected only a few times. The chain is built from TRBV7-2 and TRBJ1-2; 9 bases match TRBD1. With V trimmed by 2 bases and J by 2 bases, 3 bases remained unmatched. This CDR3 is 15 amino acids long. CDR1 and CDR2 from the germline V gene are SGHTA and FQGNSA. CDR3: CASSLFGQGNYGYTF. The CDR3 DNA follows: TGTGCCAGCAGCTTATTCGGACAGGGGAACTATGGCTACACCTTC.

This clone was seen a handful of times. The chain couples TRBV2 to TRBJ2-1; D is ambiguous. Per the germline V gene, CDR1 is SNHLY and CDR2 is FYNNEI. Trimming took off 8 bases at V and 3 bases at J, with 11 bases between the two ends. The CDR3 totals 13 residues. The CDR3 protein is CASARNLYNEQFF. In DNA, the CDR3 is TGTGCCAGCGCACGGAACCTCTACAATGAGCAGTTCTTC.

The chain is built from TRBV25-1 and TRBJ1-1; D is unclear. The CDR3 covers 15 residues. The ends were cut back, 3 bases at V and 0 bases at J, with 11 bases in the middle. Germline V gene data show CDR1 as MGHDK and CDR2 as SYGVNS. CDR3 amino acids: CASSESRTMNTEAFF. The CDR3 nucleotides read TGTGCCAGCAGTGAGTCCCGGACGATGAACACTGAAGCTTTCTTT.

This clone was observed many times. The chain links TRBV7-9 to TRBJ2-7; 7 bases are a match to TRBD2. CDR3 length: 16 amino acids. The V gene's germline CDR1 is SEHNR and CDR2 FQNEAQ (reference sequence). V dropped 5 bases and J dropped 0; count of bases not matched to a gene: 10. As DNA, the CDR3 is TGTGCCAGCAGCCCTAAGCGGGAACAAAACTCCTACGAGCAGTACGTC. This encodes CASSPKREQNSYEQYV.

This clone has more than one count but fewer than ten. This chain links TRBV29-1 with TRBJ2-1; TRBD1 matches 11 bases. With 6 bases clipped from V and 7 bases from J, the junction kept 8 bases outside the gene matches. Looked up from germline, CDR1 is SQVTM and CDR2 is ANQGSEA. The CDR3 loop spans 14 amino acids. CDR3 loop: CSVVSGTGGNEQFF. Here the CDR3 DNA reads TGCAGCGTCGTTTCCGGGACAGGGGGAAATGAGCAGTTCTTC.

The CDR3 nucleotides read TGTGCCACCAGCAGAGACGCTAGCGGAAGGGGGGAGCAGTTCTTC. Amino acids: CATSRDASGRGEQFF. This sequence joins TRBV15 and TRBJ2-1; D possibly corresponds to TRBD2 (7 bases). Germline V CDR1 and CDR2: LNHNV, YYDKDF (reference sequence). Trimming removed 0 bases at V and 10 bases at J, with 16 bases between. This CDR3 is 15 amino acids long.

This chain joins TRBV1 and TRBJ2-3; TRBD2, the table's D call, lacks a check against the DNA. TRBV1 is a recognized pseudogene. The CDR3 is made up of 17 amino acids. CDR3 in amino acids: CTSSQDRLGGSTDTQYF. In nucleotides, the CDR3 is TGCACCAGCAGCCAAGATCGTTTGGGGGGGAGCACAGATACGCAGTATTTT.

V and J are TRBV6-7 and TRBJ2-7; the D gene is possibly TRBD2 (5 bases). TRBV6-7 is labeled an ORF, and its function is uncertain. V was pared by 0 bases and J by 2 bases, with 11 bases between. This CDR3 comprises 15 residues. The CDR3 nucleotides are TGTGCCAGCAGTTACTCGAGCGGAAGCCCCTACGAGCAGTACGTC. It translates to CASSYSSGSPYEQYV.

This chain joins TRBV19 and TRBJ2-1; TRBD2 is a possible D gene (5 bases). Trimming removed 5 bases from V and 3 bases from J, with 8 bases in between. Per the germline V gene, CDR1 is LNHDA and CDR2 is SQIVND (reference sequence). The CDR3 runs 13 residues. CDR3 residues: CASSPTNYNEQFF. CDR3 sequence (DNA): TGTGCCAGTAGTCCGACTAACTACAATGAGCAGTTCTTC.

This clone was counted a few times. The genes are TRBV11-2 and TRBJ2-3; 7 bases fit TRBD1. CDR1 SGHAT and CDR2 FQNNGV come from the germline V gene. This CDR3 is built from 13 residues. Trimming at V came to 10 bases and at J to 8 bases, leaving 12 bases not matched to a gene. As DNA, the CDR3 is TGTGCCATCTATGGGACAGCAAAACCTACGCAGTATTTT. It codes for CAIYGTAKPTQYF.

There are a few counts of this clone. This chain links TRBV25-1 with TRBJ2-2, with D possibly matching TRBD1 (6 bases). Trimming cost V 6 bases and J 5 bases, with 16 bases left between them. Per the germline V gene, CDR1 is MGHDK and CDR2 is SYGVNS. The CDR3 is made up of 15 amino acids. The CDR3 nucleotides read TGTGCCAGCAGAGGTGGGACACAGCATACCGGGGAGCTGTTTTTT. The encoded protein is CASRGGTQHTGELFF.

The rearrangement uses TRBV4-3 and TRBJ1-5; no clear D gene. CDR3 length: 13 amino acids. Germline V gene data show CDR1 as LGHNA and CDR2 as YSLEER. V dropped 1 base and J dropped 4 bases, with 5 bases sitting between them. The CDR3 is CASSQGPNQPQHF. The CDR3 DNA follows: TGCGCCAGCAGCCAAGGTCCTAATCAGCCCCAGCATTTT.

This clone appeared a few times. V usage is TRBV29-1 and J usage is TRBJ1-1; no firm D call. V was cut by 4 bases and J by 3 bases, with 9 bases left in between. Looked up from germline, CDR1 is SQVTM and CDR2 is ANQGSEA. There are 12 residues in the CDR3. The CDR3 is CSVGGMYTEAFF. In nucleotides, the CDR3 is TGCAGCGTTGGAGGTATGTACACTGAAGCTTTCTTT. The full variable domain, its missing parts supplied by reference TRBV29-1 and TRBJ1-1, is SAVISQKPSRDICQRGTSLTIQCQVDSQVTMMFWYRQQPGQSLTLIATANQGSEATYESGFVIDKFPISRPNLTFSTLTVSNMSPEDSSIYLCSVGGMYTEAFFGQGTRLTVV.

In its sample, this clone was seen many times. This sequence joins TRBV21-1 and TRBJ2-1; TRBD1 is the table's D call and was not checked against the DNA. TRBV21-1 is marked as a pseudogene. The CDR3 sequence is 14 residues long. CDR3 DNA: TGTGCCAGCAGCAGAGGGGACAACAACAATGAGCAGTTCTTC. This gives the protein CASSRGDNNNEQFF.

The J gene is TRBJ2-1, the V gene TRBV20-1; D gene unclear. Germline V gives CDR1 DFQATT, CDR2 SNEGSKA (reference sequence). Trimming left V 7 bases short and J 9 bases short, with 10 bases between. This CDR3 comprises 10 residues. The CDR3, as DNA: TGCAGTGTAAGAGGCGGTGAGCAGTTCTTC. This encodes CSVRGGEQFF.

The chain links TRBV5-6 to TRBJ2-7; no firm D call. CDR3 size: 11 residues. V was pared by 2 bases and J by 6 bases, with 6 bases between. The germline CDR1 and CDR2 sequences are SGHDT and YYEEEE. The CDR3 DNA sequence: TGTGCCAGCAGCTTCGGCCTCGAGCAGTACGTC. Its protein product is CASSFGLEQYV.

The chain has TRBV27 and TRBJ2-1; no definite D call. The ends were cut back, 5 bases at V and 9 bases at J, with 11 bases in the middle. Germline lookup yields CDR1 MNHEY and CDR2 SMNVEV (reference sequence). This CDR3 has 12 amino acids. CDR3 amino acids: CASSRPETEQFF. The CDR3 coding sequence is TGTGCCAGCAGTCGACCCGAGACTGAGCAGTTCTTC.

The CDR3 loop reads CAISESIGIGEQFF. The CDR3 nucleotides read TGTGCCATCAGTGAGTCGATCGGTATTGGGGAGCAGTTCTTC. The rearrangement uses TRBV10-3 and TRBJ2-1; D gene unclear. Germline-derived CDR1 and CDR2 are ENHRY and SYGVKD. This CDR3 has 14 residues. The V end lost 0 bases, the J end lost 10 bases, and 13 bases lay between the germline ends.

This clone came up a few times. The chain combines TRBV7-9 with TRBJ2-5; no definite D call. The CDR3 length is 14 residues. Trimming cost V 2 bases and J 2 bases, with 9 bases left between them. Germline V CDR1 and CDR2: SEHNR, FQNEAQ (reference sequence). CDR3 sequence: CASSLSTFQETQYF. DNA for the CDR3: TGTGCCAGCAGCTTATCGACCTTTCAAGAGACCCAGTACTTC. The full variable domain, completed using reference TRBV7-9 and TRBJ2-5, is DTGVSQNPRHKITKRGQNVTFRCDPISEHNRLYWYRQTLGQGPEFLTYFQNEAQLEKSRLLSDRFSAERPKGSFSTLEIQRTEQGDSAMYLCASSLSTFQETQYFGPGTRLLVL.

There are a few counts of this clone. The chain combines TRBV28 with TRBJ1-6; 9 positions match TRBD1. This CDR3 comprises 14 residues. The J segment lost 7 bases and the V segment lost 7 bases, leaving 5 bases of the junction unmatched. Germline V gene sequence: CDR1 MDHEN, CDR2 SYDVKM. CDR3 bases: TGTGCCAGCACCCGGGACAGGGCGAATTCACCCCTCCACTTT. This codes for CASTRDRANSPLHF.

This chain links TRBV19 with TRBJ1-1; possibly TRBD1 for D (6 bases). This CDR3 contains 15 residues. Deletions cut 5 bases from V and 4 bases from J, with 17 bases between. CDR1 is LNHDA and CDR2 is SQIVND in the germline V gene (reference sequence). The CDR3 sequence: CASSSWTDPRTEAFF. CDR3 in DNA: TGTGCCAGTAGTTCTTGGACAGACCCACGCACTGAAGCTTTCTTT.

A few counts support this clone. V gene TRBV6-6 combines with J gene TRBJ2-5; D ambiguous. Germline-derived CDR1 and CDR2 are MNHNY and SVGAGI (reference sequence). The CDR3 consists of 11 residues. With 6 bases removed from V and 3 bases from J, the gap between germline ends came to 5 bases. The DNA for the CDR3 is TGTGCCAGCAGATCCGAAGAGACCCAGTACTTC. This sequence encodes CASRSEETQYF.

This clone occurred a few times. Different DNA sequences within this sample yield the same CDR3. The chain has TRBV9 and TRBJ2-3, with 9 bases fitting TRBD2. Germline V gene lookup returns CDR1 SGDLS and CDR2 YYNGEE. The trim removed 0 bases at V and 0 bases at J, leaving 2 bases unmatched. This CDR3 contains 16 residues. Here the CDR3 DNA reads TGTGCCAGCAGCGTAGGTACTAGCGGGAGCACAGATACGCAGTATTTT. It is translated as CASSVGTSGSTDTQYF.

This clone was counted between two and nine times. The chain couples TRBV5-6 to TRBJ2-5; 15 bases agree with TRBD2. J gave up 5 bases and V 4 bases, and 6 bases lay outside the gene matches. The CDR3 covers 16 residues. CDR1 SGHDT and CDR2 YYEEEE come from the germline V gene. The CDR3 DNA reads TGTGCCAGCAGCGCGGGACTAGCGGGGGGTCGGGAGACCCAGTACTTC. This encodes CASSAGLAGGRETQYF.

This chain uses TRBV6-5 with TRBJ2-1; 9 positions agree with TRBD1. J gave up 3 bases and V 3 bases, and 3 bases lay outside the gene matches. Germline V lookup: CDR1 MNHEY, CDR2 SVGAGI. The CDR3 is 15 residues long. The CDR3 nucleotides read TGTGCCAGCAGTTATGACAGGGGGGTCTACAATGAGCAGTTCTTC. Amino acids: CASSYDRGVYNEQFF.

This clone was counted only a few times. The chain combines TRBV10-3 with TRBJ1-3; D may be TRBD1 (5 bases). The CDR3 is 14 amino acids. V lost 4 bases, J lost 8 bases, and 15 bases lay in between. The germline gives CDR1 ENHRY, CDR2 SYGVKD. DNA of the CDR3: TGTGCCATCAGTGCCCGGGGGATAACCCACACCATATATTTT. It yields the protein CAISARGITHTIYF.

The gene calls are TRBV18 and TRBJ1-2; 7 bases are shared with TRBD1. The CDR3 consists of 17 residues. Germline CDR1 reads KGHSH; CDR2 reads LQKENI. V was pared by 3 bases and J by 3 bases, with 13 bases of the junction left unmatched. The CDR3 loop reads CASSPRPTGSLDYGYTF. The CDR3 DNA is TGTGCCAGCTCACCGCGACCGACAGGGAGTCTGGACTATGGCTACACCTTC.